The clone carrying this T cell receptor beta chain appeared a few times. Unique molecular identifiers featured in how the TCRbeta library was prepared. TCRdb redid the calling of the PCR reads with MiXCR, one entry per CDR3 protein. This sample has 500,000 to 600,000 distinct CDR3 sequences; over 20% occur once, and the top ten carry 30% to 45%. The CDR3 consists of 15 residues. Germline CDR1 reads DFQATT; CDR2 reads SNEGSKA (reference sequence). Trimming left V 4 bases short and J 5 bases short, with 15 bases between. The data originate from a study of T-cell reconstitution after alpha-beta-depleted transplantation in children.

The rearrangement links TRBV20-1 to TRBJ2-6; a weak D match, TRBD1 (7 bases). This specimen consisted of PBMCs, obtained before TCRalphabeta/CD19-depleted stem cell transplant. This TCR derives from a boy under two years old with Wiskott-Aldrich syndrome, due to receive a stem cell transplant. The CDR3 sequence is CSAMVRGERANVLTF. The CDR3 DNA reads TGCAGTGCTATGGTCAGGGGGGAAAGGGCCAACGTCCTGACTTTC.